The 20 T cell receptor beta chains reported below all come from one sample, sequenced in a study of siplizumab effects on memory and regulatory T cells. Repertoires were generated with immunoSEQ multiplex PCR, while TCRdb's copy carries only in-frame clones and drops some. The repertoire holds 95,000 to 100,000 clones, around 90% seen once, with around 13% in the top ten. Sequencing was done on a sample of non-Treg CD4+ T cells sorted from blood. The receptor set was obtained from a human donor in good health.

V gene TRBV7-6 combines with J gene TRBJ1-3; 7 nucleotides match TRBD1. Germline V lookup: CDR1 SGHVS, CDR2 FNYEAQ. The CDR3 runs 16 residues. The ends lost 1 base at V and 3 bases at J; junction bases unmatched: 6. This CDR3 is CASSLGPRDSGNTIYF. The CDR3 DNA follows: TGTGCCAGCAGCTTAGGCCCCCGGGACAGTGGAAACACCATATATTTT.

The J gene is TRBJ1-5, the V gene TRBV4-1; 9 bases are a match to TRBD1. Germline loops: CDR1 MGHRA, CDR2 YSYEKL. V was pared by 1 base and J by 4 bases, with 5 bases of the junction left unmatched. The CDR3 loop spans 16 amino acids. CDR3 residues: CASSQAVQGANQPQHF. Written as DNA, the CDR3 is TGCGCCAGCAGCCAAGCAGTACAGGGGGCAAATCAGCCCCAGCATTTT.

The V gene is TRBV2, the J gene TRBJ1-4; the D is unclear. CDR1 and CDR2 from the germline V gene are SNHLY and FYNNEI. The CDR3 has 16 residues. V lost 3 bases to trimming and J lost 0 bases, with 11 bases between them. The CDR3 DNA reads as TGTGCCAGCAGTGACTTGCGGGCGGCAACTAATGAAAAACTGTTTTTT. Its protein product is CASSDLRAATNEKLFF.

This rearrangement joins TRBV2 to TRBJ2-3; TRBD1 agrees at 7 bases. CDR1 is SNHLY and CDR2 is FYNNEI in the germline V gene. CDR3 length: 14 residues. V was clipped by 6 bases and J by 2 bases; unmatched bases: 5. This chain's CDR3 is CASRRDRHTDTQYF. Here the CDR3 DNA reads TGTGCCAGCAGGAGGGACAGACACACAGATACGCAGTATTTT. Supplemented by reference TRBV2 and TRBJ2-3, the full variable domain reads EPEVTQTPSHQVTQMGQEVILRCVPISNHLYFYWYRQILGQKVEFLVSFYNNEISEKSEIFDDQFSVERPDGSNFTLKIRSTKLEDSAMYFCASRRDRHTDTQYFGPGTRLTVL.

This chain joins TRBV5-8 and TRBJ1-3, with D maybe TRBD1 (5 bases). CDR3 length: 16 residues. Trimming removed 1 base from V and 0 bases from J, with 11 bases in between. The germline gives CDR1 SGHTS, CDR2 YDEGEE. The CDR3: CASSLSSGTSGNTIYF. CDR3 bases: TGTGCCAGCAGCTTGTCGTCCGGGACCTCTGGAAACACCATATATTTT.

CDR3 sequence: CATSRVGRAGDEQYF. Here the CDR3 DNA reads TGTGCCACCAGCAGAGTGGGTCGGGCGGGAGACGAGCAGTACTTC. The rearrangement joins TRBV15 to TRBJ2-7; 7 bases agree with TRBD2. The CDR3 is made up of 15 amino acids. Trimming removed 1 base from V and 5 bases from J; junction bases left unmatched: 8. Germline V CDR1 and CDR2: LNHNV, YYDKDF (reference sequence).

The V call is TRBV11-2, the J call TRBJ2-2; 9 nucleotides agree with TRBD1. V lost 4 bases to trimming and J lost 4 bases; unmatched junction nucleotides: 7. Germline CDR1 and CDR2: SGHAT and FQNNGV. This CDR3 is built from 16 residues. The DNA of the CDR3 is TGTGCCAGCAGCTGGGGACAGGGAAGAGCCACCGGGGAGCTGTTTTTT. Its protein is CASSWGQGRATGELFF.

The chain joins TRBV19 to TRBJ2-7; D call uncertain. Germline V CDR1 and CDR2: LNHDA, SQIVND (reference sequence). Trimming removed 5 bases at V and 3 bases at J, with 5 bases between. The CDR3 consists of 11 residues. CDR3 coding DNA: TGTGCCAGTAGTCAAGACTACGAGCAGTACTTC. This codes for CASSQDYEQYF. The full variable domain, with the rest looked up from reference TRBV19 and TRBJ2-7, is DGGITQSPKYLFRKEGQNVTLSCEQNLNHDAMYWYRQDPGQGLRLIYYSQIVNDFQKGDIAEGYSVSREKKESFPLTVTSAQKNPTAFYLCASSQDYEQYFGPGTRLTVT.

The CDR3 coding sequence is TGCGCCAGCAGCATAAACCGGGACGCAGATGGCTACACCTTC. Residues: CASSINRDADGYTF. This chain connects TRBV5-1 to TRBJ1-2; D is perhaps TRBD1 (5 bases). Germline V gene data show CDR1 as SGHRS and CDR2 as YFSETQ. The V gene lost 4 bases and the J gene lost 6 bases, with 16 bases spanning the gap. CDR3 size: 14 residues.

V and J are TRBV5-1 and TRBJ2-5; TRBD1 matches 7 bases. Germline CDR1 reads SGHRS; CDR2 reads YFSETQ. The J segment lost 3 bases and the V segment lost 4 bases, leaving 9 bases of the junction unmatched. The CDR3 extends over 15 amino acids. This chain's CDR3 is CASSIAGTEKETQYF. CDR3 nucleotide sequence: TGCGCCAGCAGCATAGCCGGGACAGAAAAAGAGACCCAGTACTTC.

This clone came up once. The V and J genes are TRBV5-4 and TRBJ1-2, with TRBD1 matching over 11 bases. From germline, CDR1 is SGHNT and CDR2 YYREEE (reference sequence). The length of the CDR3 is 16 residues. Trimming at V came to 5 bases and at J to 0 bases, leaving 6 bases not matched to a gene. The CDR3 DNA reads as TGTGCCAGCAGTTGGGACAGGGGGACAGCTAACTATGGCTACACCTTC. It encodes CASSWDRGTANYGYTF.

The chain has TRBV28 and TRBJ2-3; no definite D call. The CDR3 runs 13 residues. Trimming removed 5 bases at V and 6 bases at J, with 12 bases between. Germline V CDR1 and CDR2: MDHEN, SYDVKM. The CDR3 DNA follows: TGTGCCAGCAGTCTTTTTGGTACCGATACGCAGTATTTT. This encodes CASSLFGTDTQYF.

CDR3 sequence: CASSLDKLPTDTQYF. The CDR3 DNA is TGTGCCAGCAGCTTAGATAAGCTACCCACAGATACGCAGTATTTT. This chain joins TRBV11-2 and TRBJ2-3; no clear D gene. The CDR3 spans 15 residues. V lost 0 bases, J lost 2 bases, and 9 bases lay in between. The germline gives CDR1 SGHAT, CDR2 FQNNGV. The full variable domain, its missing parts supplied by reference TRBV11-2 and TRBJ2-3, is EAGVAQSPRYKIIEKRQSVAFWCNPISGHATLYWYQQILGQGPKLLIQFQNNGVVDDSQLPKDRFSAERLKGVDSTLKIQPAKLEDSAVYLCASSLDKLPTDTQYFGPGTRLTVL.

This chain uses TRBV19 with TRBJ2-1; TRBD1 matches at 10 bases. V trimming: 4 bases; J trimming: 15 bases; junction bases outside the gene matches: 9. The CDR3 is made up of 13 amino acids. Germline lookup yields CDR1 LNHDA and CDR2 SQIVND (reference sequence). CDR3 region: CASSTGQGSPPFF. The CDR3 region has the DNA TGTGCCAGTAGTACGGGACAGGGGTCGCCTCCGTTCTTC.

The chain links TRBV27 to TRBJ2-1, with 7 bases aligning to TRBD2. Germline trimming cut 4 bases from V and 6 bases from J; bases unmatched to any gene: 9. Germline V gives CDR1 MNHEY, CDR2 SMNVEV (reference sequence). This CDR3 contains 15 residues. CDR3 bases: TGTGCCAGCAGTTCGCGGCTAGCGGCCCCCAATGAGCAGTTCTTC. It codes for CASSSRLAAPNEQFF.

The CDR3 DNA follows: TGCGCCAGCAGCTTGGAAAGGGGTGAAGAGACCCAGTACTTC. This translates into CASSLERGEETQYF. V usage is TRBV5-1 and J usage is TRBJ2-5, with D possibly being TRBD1 (5 bases). The CDR3 spans 14 residues. The ends were cut back, 0 bases at V and 3 bases at J, with 9 bases in the middle. Germline CDR1 is SGHRS and CDR2 is YFSETQ.

The rearrangement uses TRBV10-3 and TRBJ2-1; 11 bases align to TRBD2. This CDR3 is built from 17 residues. CDR1 is ENHRY and CDR2 is SYGVKD in the germline V gene. V dropped 0 bases and J dropped 0; count of bases not matched to a gene: 1. The CDR3 coding sequence is TGTGCCATCAGTGAGTCTGGGACTAGCGGCTCCTACAATGAGCAGTTCTTC. It specifies CAISESGTSGSYNEQFF.

The V call is TRBV19, the J call TRBJ2-1; D is unresolved. Looked up from germline, CDR1 is LNHDA and CDR2 is SQIVND (reference sequence). The length of the CDR3 is 14 residues. V lost 1 base and J lost 3, with 7 bases in between. The CDR3: CASSIVPGYNEQFF. The DNA of the CDR3 is TGTGCCAGTAGTATAGTGCCTGGCTACAATGAGCAGTTCTTC.

The chain uses TRBV15 and TRBJ2-5; D is undetermined. Trimming removed 1 base at V and 6 bases at J, with 9 bases between. The length of the CDR3 is 13 residues. Germline V CDR1 and CDR2: LNHNV, YYDKDF (reference sequence). The CDR3 loop is CATSRAGYKTQYF. The CDR3 nucleotides read TGTGCCACCAGCAGAGCCGGGTACAAGACCCAGTACTTC.

This chain joins TRBV7-2 and TRBJ1-5; the D is unclear. Per germline, CDR1 SGHTA and CDR2 FQGNSA. This CDR3 is built from 14 residues. Trimming left V 5 bases short and J 1 base short, with 9 bases between. CDR3 amino acids: CASSMDGSNQPQHF. The CDR3 DNA reads as TGTGCCAGCAGCATGGACGGAAGCAATCAGCCCCAGCATTTT.